What follows are 27 T cell receptor beta chains derived from one specimen sequenced in a study of brain T cells in children with intractable seizures (dated by TCRdb to 2020 to 2022). The time point label for this specimen denotes: resected brain tissue, or blood drawn just prior to surgery. Library generation was performed with the immunoSEQ multiplex PCR assay. Entries here come from immuneACCESS through TCRdb and include only in-frame sequences with V and J called. Some clones fail to appear in such tables; in the studies checked, an unresolved V gene covers under half of the shortfall, and the cause of the remainder is unknown. The sample table lists approximately 44,000 clones, about 93% of them with a count of one. The top ten clonotypes cover 6.3% of the sample. The sequences come from peripheral blood, collected at surgery. The receptors stem from a girl aged 2-10 years with tuberous sclerosis and intractable seizures.

The V and J genes are TRBV27 and TRBJ2-2, with D unresolved. The length of the CDR3 is 13 residues. The germline gives CDR1 MNHEY, CDR2 SMNVEV (reference sequence). Between the trimmed V and J ends, which lost 2 bases and 8 bases, there was a span of 9 bases. CDR3 bases: TGTGCCAGCAGTTTAGAGACACGGGGGGAGCTGTTTTTT. It specifies CASSLETRGELFF.

The V call is TRBV2, the J call TRBJ2-5; 10 bases match TRBD2. Trimming cost V 2 bases and J 1 base; bases outside gene matches: 4. Looked up from germline, CDR1 is SNHLY and CDR2 is FYNNEI. The length of the CDR3 is 16 residues. In DNA form, the CDR3 reads TGTGCCAGCAGTGAAAGTAGCGGGGGGACCCAAGAGACCCAGTACTTC. As protein: CASSESSGGTQETQYF.

This chain connects TRBV10-2 to TRBJ1-5; 8 bases align to TRBD1. CDR3 length equals 12 residues. Losses at the gene ends were 8 bases for V and 7 bases for J; bases not matched to a gene: 4. Germline V gene lookup returns CDR1 WSHSY and CDR2 SAAADI. The chain's CDR3 is CASGSGGQPQHF. The CDR3, as DNA: TGCGCCAGCGGTTCAGGGGGCCAGCCCCAGCATTTT.

The rearrangement uses TRBV5-6 and TRBJ1-4; 10 bases agree with TRBD1. V gave up 3 bases and J gave up 5 bases; unmatched junction bases: 10. The CDR3 has 17 amino acids. Per germline, CDR1 SGHDT and CDR2 YYEEEE. This CDR3 reads CASSSRDRGRENEKLFF. CDR3 coding DNA: TGTGCCAGCAGCTCCCGGGACAGGGGTCGGGAAAATGAAAAACTGTTTTTT.

This chain uses TRBV4-1 with TRBJ1-1; D unresolved. The CDR3 contains 12 residues. Trimming stripped 1 base from V and 10 bases from J, with 10 bases between. Germline CDR1 MGHRA, CDR2 YSYEKL. The CDR3 DNA is TGCGCCAGCAGCCAAGCAGGCCCGGTAGCTTTCTTT. It is translated as CASSQAGPVAFF.

The rearrangement uses TRBV6-2 or TRBV6-3 and TRBJ2-5, with 10 positions matching TRBD2. This CDR3 has 16 residues. Germline V gene lookup returns CDR1 MNHEY and CDR2 SVGEGT. Trimming removed 6 bases from V and 4 bases from J; junction bases left unmatched: 11. CDR3 DNA sequence: TGTGCCAGCAGCCTCCGACTAGCGGGCGAGCGAGAGACCCAGTACTTC. As protein: CASSLRLAGERETQYF.

The genes are TRBV3-1 (or the pseudogene TRBV3-2) and TRBJ1-4; D uncertain. Germline V lookup: CDR1 LGHDT, CDR2 YNNKEL (reference sequence). The CDR3 is 13 amino acids. Trimming took off 4 bases at V and 8 bases at J, with 11 bases between the two ends. CDR3 coding DNA: TGTGCCAGCAGCCCCAGAATGGAGGAAAAACTGTTTTTT. It codes for CASSPRMEEKLFF.

This chain links TRBV5-6 with TRBJ2-2; unclear D gene. This CDR3 spans 12 amino acids. The germline V gene has CDR1 SGHDT and CDR2 YYEEEE. V was shortened by 4 bases and J by 6 bases, with 7 bases between the two germline ends. CDR3 sequence (DNA): TGTGCCAGCAGCCTACTCTCCGGGGAGCTGTTTTTT. Its translation: CASSLLSGELFF.

The chain employs TRBV18 and TRBJ1-2, with unresolved D. CDR3 length: 16 amino acids. Germline assignment: CDR1 KGHSH and CDR2 LQKENI. V shed 3 bases and J shed 0 bases, with 14 bases lying between them. The CDR3 region has the DNA TGTGCCAGCTCACCGGTCAGTTCCTTCGCTAACTATGGCTACACCTTC. This sequence encodes CASSPVSSFANYGYTF.

V is TRBV7-2 and J is TRBJ1-5; D unresolved. The V and J ends lost 2 bases and 3 bases respectively, with 14 bases between them. The CDR3 covers 16 residues. The germline gives CDR1 SGHTA, CDR2 FQGNSA. For the CDR3, the DNA is TGTGCCAGCAGCTTAATAGTACAGCGTAACAATCAGCCCCAGCATTTT. Amino acids: CASSLIVQRNNQPQHF. The full variable domain, rest sourced from reference TRBV7-2 and TRBJ1-5, is GAGVSQSPSNKVTEKGKDVELRCDPISGHTALYWYRQSLGQGLEFLIYFQGNSAPDKSGLPSDRFSAERTGGSVSTLTIQRTQQEDSAVYLCASSLIVQRNNQPQHFGDGTRLSIL.

The rearrangement links TRBV3-1 (or the pseudogene TRBV3-2) to TRBJ2-1; 10 positions match TRBD2. V lost 4 bases, J lost 14 bases, and 2 bases stayed unmatched. CDR3 length equals 11 residues. Looked up from germline, CDR1 is LGHDT and CDR2 is YNNKEL (reference sequence). CDR3 sequence: CASSPGLAKFF. The CDR3 region has the DNA TGTGCCAGCAGCCCGGGACTAGCGAAGTTCTTC.

This chain uses TRBV27 with TRBJ1-2, with D unresolved. The germline V and J ends were trimmed by 8 bases and 1 base, with 8 bases remaining between them. CDR1 is MNHEY and CDR2 is SMNVEV in the germline V gene (reference sequence). The CDR3 is 12 amino acids. The CDR3 loop reads CASAGVNYGYTF. The CDR3 region has the DNA TGTGCCAGCGCAGGCGTTAACTATGGCTACACCTTC.

The V and J genes are TRBV7-9 and TRBJ1-2; D is unresolved. CDR3 length: 15 amino acids. The V gene's germline CDR1 is SEHNR and CDR2 FQNEAQ (reference sequence). V was clipped by 0 bases and J by 4 bases, with 12 bases between them. CDR3 sequence (DNA): TGTGCCAGCAGCTTAGCTCAGACTGACGTCTATGGCTACACCTTC. Translation: CASSLAQTDVYGYTF.

The rearrangement uses TRBV4-1 and TRBJ1-6; a possible D gene is TRBD1 (5 bases). CDR3 size: 16 residues. Trimming took off 0 bases at V and 12 bases at J, with 18 bases between the two ends. Germline CDR1 and CDR2: MGHRA and YSYEKL. CDR3 bases: TGCGCCAGCAGCCAAGATTTATCAGGGCGTGTTGGACCCCTCCACTTT. It encodes CASSQDLSGRVGPLHF.

This rearrangement joins TRBV10-2 to TRBJ1-6; D ambiguous. CDR1 and CDR2 (germline): WSHSY, SAAADI. Trimming pared 0 bases from V and 2 bases from J, leaving 5 bases between. CDR3 length: 15 residues. Written as DNA, the CDR3 is TGCGCCAGCAGTGAGTCGGGCACCTATAATTCACCCCTCCACTTT. Translated, it gives CASSESGTYNSPLHF.

This clone was counted a single time. The chain links TRBV2 to TRBJ2-1; possibly TRBD1 for D (6 bases). The CDR3 length is 16 residues. V was pared by 1 base and J by 6 bases, with 16 bases between. Germline assignment: CDR1 SNHLY and CDR2 FYNNEI. The CDR3 region is CASSEGQAVRANEQFF. CDR3 DNA: TGTGCCAGCAGTGAAGGACAGGCCGTACGGGCCAATGAGCAGTTCTTC.

This clone was recorded only once. The chain uses TRBV5-5 and TRBJ2-4; no clear D gene. Trimming cost V 1 base and J 2 bases, with 10 bases left between them. This CDR3 has 15 residues. Germline CDR1 reads SGHKS; CDR2 reads YYEKEE (reference sequence). This chain's CDR3 is CASSLFGDSKNIQYF. The CDR3 DNA reads TGTGCCAGCAGCTTGTTTGGGGATTCCAAAAACATTCAGTACTTC.

V usage is TRBV11-2 and J usage is TRBJ1-1; 9 nucleotides match TRBD1. Germline V gene lookup returns CDR1 SGHAT and CDR2 FQNNGV. V gave up 5 bases and J gave up 7 bases; unmatched junction bases: 8. This CDR3 contains 14 residues. The CDR3 sequence: CASSAYRGPVEAFF. The CDR3 DNA follows: TGTGCCAGCAGCGCCTACAGGGGGCCGGTTGAAGCTTTCTTT.

The CDR3 loop is CASSQSTGTLNSPLHF. Here the CDR3 DNA reads TGCGCCAGCAGCCAGTCTACCGGGACCCTTAATTCACCCCTCCACTTT. This rearrangement joins TRBV4-1 to TRBJ1-6, with TRBD1 as a possible D gene (5 bases). With 3 bases removed from V and 6 bases from J, the gap between germline ends came to 15 bases. CDR3 length: 16 residues. The germline CDR1 and CDR2 sequences are MGHRA and YSYEKL.

This rearrangement joins TRBV3-1 (or the pseudogene TRBV3-2) to TRBJ1-5; D is unresolved. CDR3 length equals 13 residues. Deletions cut 3 bases from V and 10 bases from J, with 13 bases between. CDR1 and CDR2 (germline): LGHDT, YNNKEL (reference sequence). CDR3 in DNA: TGTGCCAGCAGCCATAATCCCTCGAGTCCCCAGCATTTT. It translates to CASSHNPSSPQHF.

This clone was found a few times. This sequence joins TRBV9 and TRBJ1-6; weak D call: TRBD1 (5 bases). The CDR3 is made up of 14 amino acids. The V gene lost 0 bases and the J gene lost 11 bases, with 12 bases spanning the gap. The V gene's germline CDR1 is SGDLS and CDR2 YYNGEE. CDR3 bases: TGTGCCAGCAGCGTAGCCCCTACAGGTCCACCCCTCCACTTT. Protein: CASSVAPTGPPLHF. Combining the CDR3 with reference TRBV9 and TRBJ1-6 gives the whole variable domain DSGVTQTPKHLITATGQRVTLRCSPRSGDLSVYWYQQSLDQGLQFLIQYYNGEERAKGNILERFSAQQFPDLHSELNLSSLELGDSALYFCASSVAPTGPPLHFGNGTRLTVT.

This clone appeared a single time. The chain recombines TRBV11-2 with TRBJ1-1; 8 bases line up with TRBD1. Germline-derived CDR1 and CDR2 are SGHAT and FQNNGV. V was clipped by 5 bases and J by 4 bases; unmatched bases: 12. The CDR3 consists of 16 residues. The CDR3 reads CASSPTDRGGGTEAFF. In DNA, the CDR3 is TGTGCCAGCAGCCCAACTGACAGGGGAGGGGGCACTGAAGCTTTCTTT. Filled out from reference TRBV11-2 and TRBJ1-1, the complete variable domain reads EAGVAQSPRYKIIEKRQSVAFWCNPISGHATLYWYQQILGQGPKLLIQFQNNGVVDDSQLPKDRFSAERLKGVDSTLKIQPAKLEDSAVYLCASSPTDRGGGTEAFFGQGTRLTVV.

This clone was observed a handful of times. The rearrangement joins TRBV18 to TRBJ1-6, with 9 bases that match TRBD1. J lost 7 bases, V lost 3 bases, and 4 bases had no gene match. CDR1 is KGHSH, CDR2 LQKENI, per germline. The CDR3 spans 15 residues. The CDR3 spells CASSPDRGRNSPLHF. In nucleotides, the CDR3 is TGTGCCAGCTCACCTGACAGGGGGAGGAATTCACCCCTCCACTTT.

The chain has TRBV24-1 and TRBJ2-2; D call uncertain. The CDR3 consists of 14 residues. Trimming stripped 0 bases from V and 4 bases from J, with 5 bases between. The germline gives CDR1 KGHDR, CDR2 SFDVKD. CDR3 in DNA: TGTGCCACCAGTGATTTGGGTGGCACCGGGGAGCTGTTTTTT. Translated, it gives CATSDLGGTGELFF.

The V gene is TRBV2, the J gene TRBJ1-5, with 7 bases aligning to TRBD1. V lost 6 bases, J lost 6 bases, and 5 bases stayed unmatched. The germline gives CDR1 SNHLY, CDR2 FYNNEI. This CDR3 is built from 13 residues. CDR3 coding DNA: TGTGCCAGCAGCAAAGGACAGGCTCAGCCCCAGCATTTT. Protein: CASSKGQAQPQHF.

The rearrangement links TRBV27 to TRBJ2-1; 7 nucleotides line up with TRBD2. Germline loops: CDR1 MNHEY, CDR2 SMNVEV (reference sequence). V lost 8 bases, J lost 0 bases, and 10 bases stayed unmatched. The CDR3 spans 16 residues. In DNA, the CDR3 is TGTGCCAGCCACAACGGGGGGAAGGACTCCTACAATGAGCAGTTCTTC. This codes for CASHNGGKDSYNEQFF.

V usage is TRBV28 and J usage is TRBJ2-1; D is perhaps TRBD1 (6 bases). Trimming removed 6 bases from V and 9 bases from J, with 15 bases in between. The CDR3 consists of 13 residues. Germline CDR1 MDHEN, CDR2 SYDVKM. CDR3 protein: CASRDPRGSEQFF. The CDR3 DNA reads TGTGCCAGCAGAGACCCCAGGGGCTCTGAGCAGTTCTTC.